The 10 T cell receptor beta chains given below trace back to one sample, sequenced in a study of blood T cell repertoires in COVID-19. The data were produced by immunoSEQ multiplex PCR, yet TCRdb's version contains in-frame clones alone and is incomplete. This table holds roughly 160,000 clones, around nine tenths found once. The specimen sequenced was peripheral blood. The receptors come from a man in his sixties with COVID-19, enrolled during active disease.

The V and J genes are TRBV6-5 and TRBJ2-7; a weak D match, TRBD1 (6 bases). The CDR3 runs 15 residues. Trimming took 2 bases from V and 3 from J, leaving 14 bases between them. Germline CDR1 MNHEY, CDR2 SVGAGI. CDR3 in DNA: TGTGCCAGCAGTTACGACGGACAGAACCACTACGAGCAGTACTTC. It specifies CASSYDGQNHYEQYF.

The chain combines TRBV18 with TRBJ1-1, with D unclear. The CDR3 contains 15 residues. From germline, CDR1 is KGHSH and CDR2 LQKENI. Trimming stripped 2 bases from V and 1 base from J, with 11 bases between. The chain's CDR3 is CASSPSGGRNTEAFF. CDR3 nucleotides: TGTGCCAGCTCACCATCGGGAGGTAGGAACACTGAAGCTTTCTTT.

The rearrangement uses TRBV5-4 and TRBJ1-1; D is uncertain. V lost 0 bases, J lost 3 bases, and 9 bases lay in between. CDR1 is SGHNT, CDR2 YYREEE, per germline (reference sequence). The CDR3 is 14 amino acids. CDR3 region: CASSLVLGDTEAFF. In nucleotides, the CDR3 is TGTGCCAGCAGCTTGGTATTGGGAGACACTGAAGCTTTCTTT.

CDR3 DNA: TGTGCCAGCCAGGGGGCGGTGATCACCGGGGAGCTGTTTTTT. It is translated as CASQGAVITGELFF. The rearrangement joins TRBV7-9 to TRBJ2-2; 8 nucleotides align to TRBD1. The V gene's germline CDR1 is SEHNR and CDR2 FQNEAQ (reference sequence). V lost 8 bases to trimming and J lost 4 bases; unmatched junction nucleotides: 6. The CDR3 extends over 14 amino acids.

The genes are TRBV11-2 and TRBJ2-3, with 7 bases lining up with TRBD1. This CDR3 comprises 14 residues. Unmatched junction bases numbered 6, after V lost 5 bases and J lost 4 bases. Germline V gives CDR1 SGHAT, CDR2 FQNNGV. The CDR3 reads CASSERQGADTQYF. The CDR3 DNA reads as TGTGCCAGCAGCGAAAGGCAGGGGGCAGATACGCAGTATTTT.

The rearrangement links TRBV7-2 to TRBJ2-4, with D possibly matching TRBD1 (6 bases). Trimming removed 5 bases from V and 1 base from J, with 18 bases in between. CDR3 length: 17 amino acids. Germline CDR1 and CDR2: SGHTA and FQGNSA. The DNA of the CDR3 is TGTGCCAGCAGCCCGAAACAGGGTGGTGTGGCCAAAAACATTCAGTACTTC. Translated, it gives CASSPKQGGVAKNIQYF. The complete variable domain, with remaining parts taken from reference TRBV7-2 and TRBJ2-4, reads GAGVSQSPSNKVTEKGKDVELRCDPISGHTALYWYRQSLGQGLEFLIYFQGNSAPDKSGLPSDRFSAERTGGSVSTLTIQRTQQEDSAVYLCASSPKQGGVAKNIQYFGAGTRLSVL.

This clone was seen just once. The chain carries TRBV18 and TRBJ1-2; the D gene is possibly TRBD1 (5 bases). This CDR3 comprises 13 residues. CDR1 and CDR2 (germline): KGHSH, LQKENI. Trimming left V 6 bases short and J 4 bases short, with 12 bases between. CDR3 loop: CASSKQESYGYTF. The CDR3 DNA reads TGTGCCAGCTCTAAACAGGAGAGCTATGGCTACACCTTC.

The CDR3 loop reads CASRTGGLSYNSPLHF. The DNA of the CDR3 is TGTGCCAGCCGGACAGGGGGCCTTTCCTATAATTCACCCCTCCACTTT. The chain joins TRBV19 to TRBJ1-6, with 11 bases fitting TRBD1. CDR1 and CDR2 from the germline V gene are LNHDA and SQIVND (reference sequence). J lost 1 base, V lost 9 bases, and 5 bases had no gene match. There are 16 residues in the CDR3.

The chain carries TRBV3-1 (or the pseudogene TRBV3-2) and TRBJ1-1; D remains unclear. CDR1 is LGHDT and CDR2 is YNNKEL in the germline V gene (reference sequence). V was clipped by 4 bases and J by 1 base, with 4 bases between them. This CDR3 is built from 12 residues. The CDR3 bases are TGTGCCAGCAGCCCGGGGAACACTGAAGCTTTCTTT. Protein: CASSPGNTEAFF.

The chain uses TRBV14 and TRBJ2-1, with 10 bases aligning to TRBD2. CDR1 and CDR2 (germline): SGHDN, FVKESK. The CDR3 runs 16 residues. V was pared by 3 bases and J by 7 bases, with 9 bases of the junction left unmatched. The DNA for the CDR3 is TGTGCCAGCAGCCAGGGGGCTAGCGGGAGATGGAATGAGCAGTTCTTC. Translation gives CASSQGASGRWNEQFF.